The source of this TCR beta chain is a study of cytomegalovirus exposure and HLA in healthy donors. The CDR3 loop spans 15 amino acids. Trimming pared 4 bases from V and 3 bases from J, leaving 16 bases between. Germline V lookup: CDR1 WSHSY, CDR2 SAAADI. In regard to this clone: Its specificity is not known.

A multiplex PCR was run with 60 Vbeta primers and 13 Jbeta primers. Sequenced by immunoSEQ multiplex PCR; TCRdb stores in-frame clones only, minus some. The data hold under 170,000 clones, with 79% observed a single time. The study, taken as a whole, reports: Among CMV-associated TCR beta chains, most appeared HLA-restricted in a later analysis.

Sequencing was performed on PBMCs. The source is a man between 45 and 60 years old in good health and CMV-seropositive. The chain has TRBV10-2 and TRBJ2-7, with D perhaps matching TRBD2 (7 bases). The CDR3: CASSAGGSDFYEQYF. In DNA, the CDR3 is TGCGCCAGCAGTGCGGGGGGCTCGGATTTCTACGAGCAGTACTTC.